This T cell receptor (beta chain) was obtained from a study of T cell responses to AZD1222 COVID-19 vaccine. The assay was immunoSEQ multiplex PCR, and TCRdb's table has in-frame clones only and misses some. This sample carries just under 75,000 clones, around three quarters of them seen once, and the ten largest clones take roughly 50%. This clone was found once. The antigen remains undetermined. Study-level findings and limits: Spike as a whole was targeted by vaccine-associated CD4 TCRs, dominant at 160-218 and 743-854.

The CDR3 is 15 residues long. Germline lookup yields CDR1 SGHTA and CDR2 FQGNSA. V lost 3 bases and J 4 bases, leaving 16 bases between the germline ends. Sequencing used peripheral blood, obtained 28 days after the second AZD1222 dose. The receptor comes from an adult who received the AZD1222 COVID-19 vaccine. The chain employs TRBV7-2 and TRBJ2-7; D is possibly TRBD2 (6 bases). CDR3 sequence reads: CASSLNRDLKYEQYF. The CDR3 DNA is TGTGCCAGCAGCTTGAACCGGGACTTGAAATACGAGCAGTACTTC.